This T cell receptor (beta chain) was identified in a study of cytomegalovirus exposure and HLA in healthy donors. Notes on the study in general: Testing in vitro showed a few CMV-associated chains specific for CMV antigens. It was found in a later analysis that first-cohort TCR clusters tended to co-occur in the 90 to 150 validation repertoires.

Clones were read by immunoSEQ multiplex PCR, and TCRdb kept only the in-frame ones, dropping some. The sample has about 130,000 clones, 89% seen once. The donors were in the roughly 110-subject validation cohort; that cohort was separate from the roughly 700-subject first cohort. For this clone: Its matching antigen is unknown.

The CDR3 is 14 amino acids. Germline CDR1 is SGHTS and CDR2 is YDEGEE. V lost 3 bases to trimming and J lost 7 bases, with 17 bases between them. V gene TRBV5-8 combines with J gene TRBJ2-7; TRBD2 is a possible D gene (6 bases). This receptor was obtained from a man aged 25 to 45 in good health and CMV-seronegative. Sequences were obtained from PBMCs. CDR3 sequence (DNA): TGTGCCAGCAGCTCGGGACTTCGTGTGGGTGAGCAGTACTTC. As protein: CASSSGLRVGEQYF.